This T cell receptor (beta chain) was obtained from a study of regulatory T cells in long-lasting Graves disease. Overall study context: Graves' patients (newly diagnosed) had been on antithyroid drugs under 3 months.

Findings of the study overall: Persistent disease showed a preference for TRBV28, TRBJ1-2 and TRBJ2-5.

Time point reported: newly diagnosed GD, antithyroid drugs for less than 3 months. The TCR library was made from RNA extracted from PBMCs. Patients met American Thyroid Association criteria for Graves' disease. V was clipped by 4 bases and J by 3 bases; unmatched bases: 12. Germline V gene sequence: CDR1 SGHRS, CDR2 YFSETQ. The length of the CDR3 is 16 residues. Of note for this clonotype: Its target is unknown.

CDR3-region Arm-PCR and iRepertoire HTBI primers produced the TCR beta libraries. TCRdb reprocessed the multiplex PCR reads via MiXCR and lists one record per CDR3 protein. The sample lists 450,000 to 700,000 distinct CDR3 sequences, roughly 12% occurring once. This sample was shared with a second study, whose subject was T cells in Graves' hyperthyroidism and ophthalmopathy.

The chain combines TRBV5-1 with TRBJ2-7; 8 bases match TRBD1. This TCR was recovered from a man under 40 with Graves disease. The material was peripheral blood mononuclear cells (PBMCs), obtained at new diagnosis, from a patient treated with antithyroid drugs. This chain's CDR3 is CASSGPGTGKRYEQYF. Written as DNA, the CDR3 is TGCGCCAGCAGCGGACCCGGGACAGGAAAACGCTACGAGCAGTACTTC. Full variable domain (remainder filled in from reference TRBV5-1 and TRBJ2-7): KAGVTQTPRYLIKTRGQQVTLSCSPISGHRSVSWYQQTPGQGLQFLFEYFSETQRNKGNFPGRFSGRQFSNSRSEMNVSTLELGDSALYLCASSGPGTGKRYEQYFGPGTRLTVT.